This entry lists 5 T cell receptor beta chains sequenced from one sample in a study of blood T cell repertoires in COVID-19. The assay was immunoSEQ multiplex PCR, and TCRdb's table has in-frame clones only and misses some. Seen here are fewer than 400,000 clones, roughly 91% observed once, and the top ten hold around 1.7%. Sequenced material: PBMCs or T cells enriched from blood (not recorded which). These receptors all come from a woman aged 30 to 39 who had recovered from COVID-19.

V gene TRBV5-4 combines with J gene TRBJ2-3; unclear D gene. The germline V and J ends were trimmed by 2 bases and 1 base, with 8 bases remaining between them. The germline CDR1 and CDR2 sequences are SGHNT and YYREEE (reference sequence). CDR3 size: 14 residues. The CDR3 loop reads CASSFFTGTDTQYF. The DNA of the CDR3 is TGTGCCAGCAGCTTTTTTACGGGCACAGATACGCAGTATTTT.

This chain joins TRBV4-1 and TRBJ1-5, with D hard to call. CDR3 length: 14 residues. Trimming took 0 bases from V and 5 from J, leaving 8 bases between them. The germline CDR1 and CDR2 sequences are MGHRA and YSYEKL. CDR3 nucleotide sequence: TGCGCCAGCAGCCAAGAAAGTCGGGATCAGCCCCAGCATTTT. It is translated as CASSQESRDQPQHF.

This chain joins TRBV6-5 and TRBJ1-1, with TRBD1 matching over 12 bases. The CDR3 length is 16 residues. V lost 2 bases to trimming and J lost 10 bases; unmatched junction nucleotides: 11. Germline CDR1 is MNHEY and CDR2 is SVGAGI. This chain's CDR3 is CASSYLPGQGAKTAFF. The CDR3 DNA is TGTGCCAGCAGTTACCTTCCGGGACAGGGGGCGAAAACAGCTTTCTTT.

This chain uses TRBV9 with TRBJ2-7, with 11 bases identical to TRBD1. The germline V gene encodes CDR1 SGDLS and CDR2 YYNGEE. This CDR3 has 14 amino acids. The ends lost 4 bases at V and 5 bases at J; junction bases unmatched: 5. Written as DNA, the CDR3 is TGTGCCAGCAGCTCCGGACAGGGGGCTGACGAGCAGTACTTC. Residues: CASSSGQGADEQYF.

This clone occurred once. The chain employs TRBV4-1 and TRBJ2-7, with 9 bases fitting TRBD1. J lost 3 bases, V lost 7 bases, and 7 bases had no gene match. Germline-derived CDR1 and CDR2 are MGHRA and YSYEKL. This CDR3 comprises 14 residues. CDR3 nucleotides: TGCGCCAGCAATGGGGGACAGGGCCTCTACGAGCAGTACTTC. It codes for CASNGGQGLYEQYF.